A single sample is the source of the 8 T cell receptor beta chains below, sequenced in a study of cytomegalovirus exposure and HLA in healthy donors. PCR used 60 Vbeta primers and 13 Jbeta primers. Sequenced by immunoSEQ multiplex PCR; TCRdb stores in-frame clones only, minus some. The sample lists about 200,000 clones, approximately 86% occurring once. Material: PBMCs. These receptors were obtained from a woman in her twenties or thirties in good health and CMV-seronegative.

The rearrangement links TRBV4-1 to TRBJ2-3; 9 bases match TRBD2. After removal of 1 base from V and 2 bases from J, the junction contained 7 bases not matched to a gene. The CDR3 length is 17 residues. The germline V gene encodes CDR1 MGHRA and CDR2 YSYEKL. The CDR3 loop reads CASSQVRGGRTTDTQYF. The CDR3 DNA follows: TGCGCCAGCAGCCAAGTGCGGGGGGGCCGGACCACAGATACGCAGTATTTT.

This chain uses TRBV6-5 with TRBJ2-7, with D possibly matching TRBD2 (5 bases). Germline V gene lookup returns CDR1 MNHEY and CDR2 SVGAGI. The CDR3 runs to 10 residues. Trimming removed 8 bases at V and 3 bases at J, with 5 bases between. CDR3 bases: TGTGCCAGCGGACTCTACGAGCAGTACTTC. Translation: CASGLYEQYF.

The gene calls are TRBV27 and TRBJ2-7, with D hard to call. Germline V CDR1 and CDR2: MNHEY, SMNVEV (reference sequence). CDR3 size: 13 residues. Trimming stripped 2 bases from V and 5 bases from J, with 10 bases between. CDR3 coding DNA: TGTGCCAGCAGTTTAACGGGTTCCCACGAGCAGTACTTC. It translates to CASSLTGSHEQYF.

The chain uses TRBV2 and TRBJ2-5, with TRBD1 matching over 7 bases. The CDR3 contains 15 residues. Germline V gene lookup returns CDR1 SNHLY and CDR2 FYNNEI. J gave up 4 bases and V 6 bases, and 11 bases lay outside the gene matches. CDR3 sequence: CASRSVRGGGETQYF. CDR3 in DNA: TGTGCCAGCAGGTCCGTCAGAGGGGGCGGAGAGACCCAGTACTTC.

The chain combines TRBV19 with TRBJ2-7; D unresolved. Germline values: CDR1 LNHDA, CDR2 SQIVND (reference sequence). The V end lost 1 base, the J end lost 2 bases, and 12 bases lay between the germline ends. The length of the CDR3 is 15 residues. For the CDR3, the DNA is TGTGCCAGTAGTATAGTTAACAGCCAACCCTACGAGCAGTACTTC. It encodes CASSIVNSQPYEQYF.

The chain carries TRBV9 and TRBJ2-1; TRBD2 agrees at 8 bases. The CDR3 is made up of 16 amino acids. Germline CDR1 and CDR2: SGDLS and YYNGEE. The V gene end was trimmed by 3 bases and the J gene end by 9 bases; junction bases not matched to a gene: 14. The CDR3 region has the DNA TGTGCCAGCAGCGCCCAAGGACTAGCTATGCCGGGTGAGCAGTTCTTC. Translating gives CASSAQGLAMPGEQFF.

The chain joins TRBV10-3 to TRBJ2-6; D perhaps matches TRBD1 (6 bases). This CDR3 has 19 amino acids. The V end was cut by 0 bases, the J end by 2 bases, with 17 bases between. Germline V gene lookup returns CDR1 ENHRY and CDR2 SYGVKD. CDR3 nucleotide sequence: TGTGCCATCAGTGAGTCGACGGGCAGGGGCTCACCTGGGGCCAACGTCCTGACTTTC. It translates to CAISESTGRGSPGANVLTF.

This chain connects TRBV9 to TRBJ2-2; TRBD2 matches at 9 bases. The CDR3 loop spans 17 amino acids. V was clipped by 1 base and J by 1 base; unmatched bases: 5. Germline-derived CDR1 and CDR2 are SGDLS and YYNGEE. The CDR3 nucleotides are TGTGCCAGCAGCGTAAGACTAGCGGATCTGAACACCGGGGAGCTGTTTTTT. This codes for CASSVRLADLNTGELFF.